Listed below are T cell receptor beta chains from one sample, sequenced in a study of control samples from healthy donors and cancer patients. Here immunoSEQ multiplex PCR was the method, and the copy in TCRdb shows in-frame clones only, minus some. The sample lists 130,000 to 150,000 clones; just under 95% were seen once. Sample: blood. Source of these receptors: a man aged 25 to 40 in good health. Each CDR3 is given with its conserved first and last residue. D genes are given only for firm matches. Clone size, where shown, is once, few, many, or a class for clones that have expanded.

CDR3aa: CASSESGANYGYTF
CDR3nt: TGTGCCAGCAGTGAGTCAGGGGCTAACTATGGCTACACCTTC
j_gene: TRBJ1-2
v_gene: TRBV2
abundance: NA
d_gene: NA

CDR3aa: CASSYSMGAYTGELFF
CDR3nt: TGTGCCAGCAGTTACTCGATGGGGGCCTACACCGGGGAGCTGTTTTTT
j_gene: TRBJ2-2
v_gene: TRBV6-5
abundance: NA
d_gene: NA

CDR3aa: CASSRSGRVNEQFF
CDR3nt: TGTGCCAGCAGCAGAAGCGGGAGGGTCAATGAGCAGTTCTTC
j_gene: TRBJ2-1
v_gene: TRBV7-9
abundance: NA
d_gene: TRBD2

CDR3aa: CASSLASPQETQYF
CDR3nt: TGCGCCAGCAGCTTGGCTAGCCCGCAAGAGACCCAGTACTTC
j_gene: TRBJ2-5
v_gene: TRBV5-1
abundance: NA
d_gene: NA

CDR3aa: CASSLSVLAGAGELFF
CDR3nt: TGTGCCAGCAGCTTGTCGGTGCTAGCGGGAGCCGGGGAGCTGTTTTTT
j_gene: TRBJ2-2
v_gene: TRBV5-5
abundance: NA
d_gene: TRBD2

CDR3aa: CASSLPRRLWVADTYEQYF
CDR3nt: TGCGCCAGCAGTCTACCAAGGCGGCTGTGGGTAGCTGACACCTACGAGCAGTACTTC
j_gene: TRBJ2-7
v_gene: TRBV23-1
abundance: NA
d_gene: NA

CDR3aa: CASSNRGGTEAFF
CDR3nt: TGTGCCAGCAGTAACAGGGGTGGGACTGAAGCTTTCTTT
j_gene: TRBJ1-1
v_gene: TRBV6-4
abundance: NA
d_gene: TRBD1

CDR3aa: CASSLSGYEQYF
CDR3nt: TGCGCCAGCAGCCTAAGCGGCTACGAGCAGTACTTC
j_gene: TRBJ2-7
v_gene: TRBV5-1
abundance: once
d_gene: NA

CDR3aa: CSVSSLISYEQYF
CDR3nt: TGCAGCGTTTCTAGCCTCATCTCCTACGAGCAGTACTTC
j_gene: TRBJ2-7
v_gene: TRBV29-1
abundance: NA
d_gene: NA

CDR3aa: CASSLMGGRATGELFF
CDR3nt: TGTGCCAGCAGCTTAATGGGTGGGCGGGCCACCGGGGAGCTGTTTTTT
j_gene: TRBJ2-2
v_gene: TRBV7-2
abundance: NA
d_gene: NA

CDR3aa: CASSPTRVSEQYF
CDR3nt: TGCGCCAGCAGCCCGACTAGGGTCTCCGAGCAGTACTTC
j_gene: TRBJ2-7
v_gene: TRBV4-3
abundance: NA
d_gene: NA

CDR3aa: CASTERGGRETQYF
CDR3nt: TGTGCCAGCACAGAAAGAGGGGGGCGGGAGACCCAGTACTTC
j_gene: TRBJ2-5
v_gene: TRBV28
abundance: NA
d_gene: NA

CDR3aa: CASSQNAQETQYF
CDR3nt: TGTGCCAGCTCCCAAAACGCTCAAGAGACCCAGTACTTC
j_gene: TRBJ2-5
v_gene: TRBV18
abundance: NA
d_gene: NA

CDR3aa: CASSQEGGRAQDTQYF
CDR3nt: TGTGCCAGCAGCCAAGAAGGGGGGAGGGCCCAAGATACGCAGTATTTT
j_gene: TRBJ2-3
v_gene: TRBV3-1/TRBV3-2
abundance: NA
d_gene: NA

CDR3aa: CASSFQVAGGNTQYF
CDR3nt: TGTGCCAGCAGCTTTCAGGTAGCGGGAGGAAATACGCAGTATTTT
j_gene: TRBJ2-3
v_gene: TRBV7-9
abundance: NA
d_gene: TRBD2

CDR3aa: CASETGAKYEQYF
CDR3nt: TGTGCCAGCGAAACCGGCGCCAAATACGAGCAGTACTTC
j_gene: TRBJ2-7
v_gene: TRBV2
abundance: NA
d_gene: NA